This TCR beta chain comes out of a study of immune evolution from preneoplasia to lung adenocarcinoma. Produced via immunoSEQ multiplex PCR; TCRdb's table is partial and in-frame only. The sample lists around 3,000 clones, 83% seen once, with roughly 15% in the top ten. This CDR3 comprises 15 residues. V lost 6 bases and J lost 2, with 13 bases in between. From germline, CDR1 is SNHLY and CDR2 FYNNEI. Study-wide results and limits: Clonality was highest in normal lung, lower in later-stage lesions apparently.

This clone is large (0.1 to 1%) within its sample. Its specificity is not known. The TCR comes from a person aged 40-50 years with lung adenocarcinoma. This chain connects TRBV2 to TRBJ2-2; tentative D call: TRBD1 (5 bases). The specimen was FFPE adjacent normal lung tissue. Here the CDR3 reads CASRDQGLNTGELFF. The DNA for the CDR3 is TGTGCCAGCAGGGATCAGGGTTTAAACACCGGGGAGCTGTTTTTT.